The 29 T cell receptor beta chains given below trace back to one sample, sequenced in a study of post-analysis software for immune sequencing data. Study outcomes and limitations: There were five or six TRBV segments more frequent in patients than controls, and TRBV5-6, TRBV5-1 and TRBV20-1 were among them.

Their antigens remain unidentified. Sequencing libraries made from TCR beta cDNA carried unique molecular identifiers. TCRdb re-derived calls from the PCR reads in MiXCR, one entry per CDR3 protein. The sample has about 820,000 distinct CDR3 sequences; approximately 53% are singletons. Specimen: blood. The receptor source for this set is a girl aged 10 to 17 with multiple sclerosis.

V usage is TRBV11-2 and J usage is TRBJ1-1; 9 nucleotides line up with TRBD1. This CDR3 contains 16 residues. CDR1 is SGHAT and CDR2 is FQNNGV in the germline V gene. The V gene end was trimmed by 2 bases and the J gene end by 1 base; junction bases not matched to a gene: 5. CDR3 region: CASSLRQGGENTEAFF. CDR3 in DNA: TGTGCCAGCAGCTTACGACAGGGGGGGGAGAACACTGAAGCTTTCTTT.

The V call is TRBV24-1, the J call TRBJ2-1; the D gene is possibly TRBD1 (6 bases). Germline CDR1 is KGHDR and CDR2 is SFDVKD. Trimming cost V 3 bases and J 8 bases, with 16 bases left between them. The CDR3 is 15 amino acids. CDR3 nucleotides: TGTGCCACCAGTGATCCTCGAACAGGGATCCATGAGCAGTTCTTC. Translation gives CATSDPRTGIHEQFF.

The rearrangement joins TRBV20-1 to TRBJ2-4; the match to TRBD2 covers 8 bases. The tail of the sequence fits TRBJ2-7 better, so the J call may be wrong. CDR3 length equals 14 residues. The germline V gene has CDR1 DFQATT and CDR2 SNEGSKA (reference sequence). The CDR3 is CSAPVAGTGYEQYF. CDR3 coding DNA: TGCAGTGCTCCGGTAGCGGGAACGGGGTACGAGCAGTACTTC.

J is TRBJ2-5 and V is TRBV7-9, with 7 nucleotides matching TRBD1. The V gene end was trimmed by 0 bases and the J gene end by 2 bases; junction bases not matched to a gene: 6. In germline, CDR1 is SEHNR, CDR2 FQNEAQ (reference sequence). The CDR3 sequence is 16 residues long. CDR3 in DNA: TGTGCCAGCAGCTTAGCTAAACCGGACAGGCAAGAGACCCAGTACTTC. Translation: CASSLAKPDRQETQYF.

The gene calls are TRBV12-3 or TRBV12-4 and TRBJ1-2; D uncertain. This CDR3 has 13 amino acids. Deletions cut 3 bases from V and 6 bases from J, with 11 bases between. The CDR3 protein is CASSLGGWDGYTF. The CDR3 DNA follows: TGTGCCAGCAGTTTGGGAGGGTGGGATGGCTACACCTTC.

The J gene is TRBJ2-1, the V gene TRBV29-1; the D gene is possibly TRBD2 (6 bases). Per germline, CDR1 SQVTM and CDR2 ANQGSEA. With 6 bases removed from V and 7 bases from J, the gap between germline ends came to 19 bases. This CDR3 contains 14 residues. The CDR3 spells CSVERPGEGNEQFF. CDR3 nucleotides: TGCAGCGTCGAACGACCGGGAGAAGGGAATGAGCAGTTCTTC.

The chain uses TRBV4-1 and TRBJ1-1; TRBD1 is a possible D gene (5 bases). The CDR3 has 13 amino acids. In germline, CDR1 is MGHRA, CDR2 YSYEKL. Trimming took off 5 bases at V and 9 bases at J, with 16 bases between the two ends. The CDR3 protein is CASSARDSVKAFF. The CDR3 nucleotides read TGCGCCAGCAGCGCACGGGACTCAGTGAAAGCTTTCTTT.

The chain couples TRBV5-1 to TRBJ1-2; no clear D gene. Germline V gene lookup returns CDR1 SGHRS and CDR2 YFSETQ. CDR3 length: 13 residues. Trimming took off 0 bases at V and 5 bases at J, with 8 bases between the two ends. The DNA of the CDR3 is TGCGCCAGCAGCTTGGAGTCGATTTATGGCTACACCTTC. Protein sequence: CASSLESIYGYTF.

The chain combines TRBV12-3 or TRBV12-4 with TRBJ2-1, with D tentatively TRBD1 or TRBD2 (5 bases each). The V gene lost 6 bases and the J gene lost 7 bases, with 16 bases spanning the gap. The CDR3 loop spans 14 amino acids. DNA of the CDR3: TGTGCCAGCAGCACCCGGGACCGGAGGAATGAGCAGTTCTTC. Translation gives CASSTRDRRNEQFF.

The rearrangement joins TRBV20-1 to TRBJ2-5, with D possibly TRBD2 on 5 matching bases. Germline lookup yields CDR1 DFQATT and CDR2 SNEGSKA (reference sequence). There are 13 residues in the CDR3. The ends were cut back, 6 bases at V and 3 bases at J, with 14 bases in the middle. CDR3 DNA: TGCAGTGCGAGGGTAGTCGGGGAAGAGACCCAGTACTTC. Protein product: CSARVVGEETQYF.

A few counts support this clonotype. The chain employs TRBV10-2 and TRBJ2-4, with D unclear. This CDR3 comprises 13 residues. In germline, CDR1 is WSHSY, CDR2 SAAADI. V lost 0 bases to trimming and J lost 11 bases, with 11 bases between them. Here the CDR3 DNA reads TGCGCCAGCAGTGAGTCGAAATTGACGGTTCAGTACTTC. Translating gives CASSESKLTVQYF.

The rearrangement uses TRBV5-1 and TRBJ2-3; possibly TRBD1 for D (6 bases). The CDR3 is made up of 19 amino acids. Germline loops: CDR1 SGHRS, CDR2 YFSETQ. Trimming stripped 2 bases from V and 4 bases from J, with 26 bases between. CDR3 residues: CASSFLWSPQGTTPDTQYF. The CDR3 DNA reads TGCGCCAGCAGCTTCCTATGGTCCCCACAGGGAACAACCCCAGATACGCAGTATTTT.

The V and J genes are TRBV5-1 and TRBJ2-3; 7 bases align to TRBD2. CDR1 and CDR2 (germline): SGHRS, YFSETQ. The CDR3 runs 15 residues. Trimming removed 7 bases from V and 3 bases from J; junction bases left unmatched: 11. CDR3 in DNA: TGCGCCAGCCTGAAGCCTAGCGGACTAACAGATACGCAGTATTTT. Translated: CASLKPSGLTDTQYF.

The J gene is TRBJ2-7, the V gene TRBV7-2, with a tentative D call TRBD2 (5 bases). Germline V gives CDR1 SGHTA, CDR2 FQGNSA. The CDR3 consists of 14 residues. The germline V and J ends were trimmed by 3 bases and 4 bases, with 13 bases remaining between them. In DNA, the CDR3 is TGTGCCAGCAGCTTGAAGCGGAGGACTTACGAGCAGTACTTC. As protein: CASSLKRRTYEQYF.

The J gene is TRBJ2-2, the V gene TRBV4-1; D remains unclear. With 1 base removed from V and 13 bases from J, the gap between germline ends came to 28 bases. CDR1 is MGHRA and CDR2 is YSYEKL in the germline V gene. This CDR3 contains 18 residues. In DNA, the CDR3 is TGCGCCAGCAGCCAAGGAGTTTTGTCCGCGACACGGGCCAAAGGGCTGTTTTTT. The encoded protein is CASSQGVLSATRAKGLFF.

In its sample, this clonotype was seen a few times. The chain joins TRBV12-3 or TRBV12-4 to TRBJ2-3, with D maybe TRBD2 (6 bases). Trimming pared 2 bases from V and 6 bases from J, leaving 18 bases between. This CDR3 comprises 16 residues. Here the CDR3 DNA reads TGTGCCAGCAGTTTACCGGTTGGTCTAGCGACGGATACGCAGTATTTT. It specifies CASSLPVGLATDTQYF.

V gene TRBV7-9 combines with J gene TRBJ2-1; D may be TRBD1 (6 bases). Germline values: CDR1 SEHNR, CDR2 FQNEAQ (reference sequence). The V and J ends lost 5 bases and 4 bases respectively, with 21 bases between them. This CDR3 spans 17 amino acids. For the CDR3, the DNA is TGTGCCAGCAGCCCGAGACAGGAAAAGGCCGGTTACAATGAGCAGTTCTTC. As protein: CASSPRQEKAGYNEQFF.

The chain recombines TRBV10-3 with TRBJ2-1; 7 bases agree with TRBD2. The CDR3 contains 15 residues. Trimming at V came to 7 bases and at J to 10 bases, leaving 16 bases not matched to a gene. The germline gives CDR1 ENHRY, CDR2 SYGVKD. CDR3 residues: CAITSGENQGGEQFF. Here the CDR3 DNA reads TGTGCCATCACGTCAGGAGAAAACCAGGGAGGGGAGCAGTTCTTC.

This sequence joins TRBV20-1 and TRBJ2-7, with 8 bases matching TRBD1. CDR3 size: 15 residues. Germline values: CDR1 DFQATT, CDR2 SNEGSKA (reference sequence). Losses at the gene ends were 6 bases for V and 3 bases for J; bases not matched to a gene: 13. CDR3 nucleotide sequence: TGCAGTGCAAGTGGCACCGACAGGGGTTTCTACGAGCAGTACTTC. It is translated as CSASGTDRGFYEQYF.

On this clonotype: With a much larger clone just one base away, this may be a read error. The chain combines TRBV20-1 with TRBJ1-1, with TRBD1 identical over 7 bases. This CDR3 has 12 amino acids. V lost 4 bases and J lost 3; bases outside the gene matches: 2. Looked up from germline, CDR1 is DFQATT and CDR2 is SNEGSKA (reference sequence). The CDR3 DNA reads as TGCAGTGCTATAGACAGGGACACTGAAGCTTTCTTT. This gives the protein CSAIDRDTEAFF.

A single count supports this clonotype. V is TRBV29-1 and J is TRBJ2-1, with 10 bases lining up with TRBD2. Germline loops: CDR1 SQVTM, CDR2 ANQGSEA. The J segment lost 2 bases and the V segment lost 4 bases, leaving 8 bases of the junction unmatched. The CDR3 is 16 amino acids. This CDR3 reads CSVVLAGANPYNEQFF. CDR3 DNA sequence: TGCAGCGTTGTTCTAGCGGGGGCGAACCCCTACAATGAGCAGTTCTTC.

The rearrangement uses TRBV7-8 and TRBJ2-7; TRBD1 matches at 7 bases. The CDR3 covers 15 residues. V lost 5 bases to trimming and J lost 5 bases; unmatched junction nucleotides: 12. Germline V gives CDR1 SGHVS, CDR2 FQNEAQ. CDR3 nucleotides: TGTGCCAGCAGCCACGGACAGGCGGTGAATGACGAGCAGTACTTC. Translated: CASSHGQAVNDEQYF.

The genes are TRBV12-3 or TRBV12-4 and TRBJ2-5, with D possibly TRBD1 on 6 matching bases. The CDR3 has 11 residues. Trimming cost V 8 bases and J 2 bases, with 6 bases left between them. CDR3 bases: TGTGCCAGCGGACAGCAAGAGACCCAGTACTTC. Amino acids: CASGQQETQYF.

This clonotype has only a few counts. This chain connects TRBV5-1 to TRBJ2-3; D assignment may be TRBD1 or TRBD2 (6 bases each). The CDR3 consists of 15 residues. Per germline, CDR1 SGHRS and CDR2 YFSETQ. V lost 2 bases to trimming and J lost 2 bases, with 12 bases between them. The CDR3 region is CASSFGGTSTDTQYF. For the CDR3, the DNA is TGCGCCAGCAGCTTCGGGGGCACCTCCACAGATACGCAGTATTTT.

This clonotype has just one count. The chain employs TRBV5-1 and TRBJ2-1; TRBD2 might be the D (5 bases). Germline assignment: CDR1 SGHRS and CDR2 YFSETQ. This CDR3 spans 12 amino acids. Trimming removed 1 base from V and 12 bases from J, with 11 bases in between. Here the CDR3 DNA reads TGCGCCAGCAGCTTGTCTAGCTGGGCGCAGTTCTTC. It yields the protein CASSLSSWAQFF.

This sequence joins TRBV28 and TRBJ1-2; D ambiguous. V lost 8 bases, J lost 2 bases, and 9 bases lay in between. The CDR3 is made up of 12 amino acids. Germline V CDR1 and CDR2: MDHEN, SYDVKM. The CDR3 spells CASGRYNYGYTF. The DNA of the CDR3 is TGTGCCAGCGGGCGCTACAACTATGGCTACACCTTC.

V is TRBV20-1 and J is TRBJ2-4; D not resolved. Judging by the DNA end, TRBJ2-7 fits better; the J call may be wrong. Germline V CDR1 and CDR2: DFQATT, SNEGSKA (reference sequence). The CDR3 length is 13 residues. Here the CDR3 DNA reads TGCAGTGCTAGAGTTGGATTCTCCTACGAGCAGTACTTC. The encoded protein is CSARVGFSYEQYF.

In the case of this clonotype: Possible read error: a much larger clone is one base away. The V gene is TRBV12-3 or TRBV12-4, the J gene TRBJ2-7, with TRBD2 as a possible D gene (5 bases). Judging by the DNA end, TRBJ2-5 fits better; the J call may be wrong. This CDR3 has 13 amino acids. CDR3 DNA sequence: TGTGCCAGCGGCTCGGGGTCGGGAGAGACCCAGTACTTC. This codes for CASGSGSGETQYF.

This clonotype was detected only a few times. The gene calls are TRBV4-2 and TRBJ2-7; D gene ambiguous. V lost 0 bases and J 4 bases, leaving 10 bases between the germline ends. Germline V gene data show CDR1 as LGHNA and CDR2 as YNFKEQ. This CDR3 comprises 14 residues. CDR3 region: CASSQEVLLYEQYF. The CDR3 bases are TGTGCCAGCAGCCAAGAGGTCCTTCTTTACGAGCAGTACTTC.